The 13 T cell receptor beta chains listed next were all sequenced from one sample in a study of regulatory T cells in long-lasting Graves disease. As to time point: persistent/refractory GD, antithyroid drugs over 5 years with positive TRAb. PBMC RNA served as the TCR library source. Libraries of TCR beta came from iRepertoire HTBI primers plus Arm-PCR of CDR3 regions. TCRdb redid the calling of the multiplex PCR reads with MiXCR, one entry per CDR3 protein. The profile shows roughly 400,000 distinct CDR3 sequences, roughly 21% of them singletons. Material: peripheral blood mononuclear cells (PBMCs), obtained when the disease was refractory, from a patient treated with antithyroid drugs. These receptors were collected from a female donor with Graves disease.

This clonotype has ten or more counts. The DNA of the CDR3 is TGTGCCAGCAGACTAGCGGGAGGAGAGGAGCAGTACTTC. Translated, it gives CASRLAGGEEQYF. This chain joins TRBV14 and TRBJ2-7; 12 bases are shared with TRBD2. Trimming removed 6 bases from V and 7 bases from J; junction bases left unmatched: 4. From germline, CDR1 is SGHDN and CDR2 FVKESK. This CDR3 has 13 amino acids.

This clonotype was counted many times. V and J are TRBV20-1 and TRBJ2-2; 9 bases agree with TRBD2. The germline gives CDR1 DFQATT, CDR2 SNEGSKA (reference sequence). V was pared by 2 bases and J by 8 bases, with 6 bases of the junction left unmatched. The CDR3 sequence is 14 residues long. CDR3 protein: CSARQGLALGELFF. CDR3 nucleotide sequence: TGCAGTGCTAGACAGGGACTAGCCTTGGGGGAGCTGTTTTTT.

This clonotype has just a few counts. The chain recombines TRBV28 with TRBJ2-1, with no clear D. The length of the CDR3 is 12 residues. The V and J ends lost 6 bases and 6 bases respectively, with 9 bases between them. Per the germline V gene, CDR1 is MDHEN and CDR2 is SYDVKM. In DNA, the CDR3 is TGTGCCAGCAGGGGTATATTCAATGAGCAGTTCTTC. Its protein is CASRGIFNEQFF.

About this clonotype: It may be a read error: a sequence one base away is much more abundant. The chain employs TRBV11-2 and TRBJ2-4; 7 bases align to TRBD1. The J call is uncertain, as TRBJ2-5 better fits the DNA end. Per germline, CDR1 SGHAT and CDR2 FQNNGV. This CDR3 has 15 residues. In DNA form, the CDR3 reads TGTGCCAGCAGCCCACTAGAGACAGGGTGGGAGACCCAGTACTTC. It is translated as CASSPLETGWETQYF.

This clonotype was recorded many times. This sequence joins TRBV15 and TRBJ2-7; D unclear. The germline V and J ends were trimmed by 0 bases and 0 bases, with 12 bases remaining between them. Germline CDR1 reads LNHNV; CDR2 reads YYDKDF (reference sequence). The CDR3 is made up of 16 amino acids. CDR3 sequence: CATSRDVGGPSYEQYF. In DNA form, the CDR3 reads TGTGCCACCAGCAGAGATGTGGGCGGACCCTCCTACGAGCAGTACTTC.

This clonotype was detected only a few times. The chain combines TRBV7-2 with TRBJ2-7, with D perhaps matching TRBD1 (6 bases). Germline assignment: CDR1 SGHTA and CDR2 FQGNSA. This CDR3 spans 15 amino acids. The V and J ends lost 0 bases and 4 bases respectively, with 13 bases between them. The CDR3 region is CASSLASGAGYEQYF. DNA of the CDR3: TGTGCCAGCAGCTTAGCTTCAGGGGCTGGGTACGAGCAGTACTTC.

This clonotype was detected many times. J is TRBJ2-7 and V is TRBV6-1; 15 nucleotides line up with TRBD2. J was trimmed by 2 bases and V by 8 bases; bases with no gene match: 4. The CDR3 length is 15 residues. The V gene's germline CDR1 is MNHNS and CDR2 SASEGT. The CDR3 spells CASGTSGGMAYEQYF. As DNA, the CDR3 is TGTGCCAGCGGGACTAGCGGGGGGATGGCCTACGAGCAGTACTTC.

The chain joins TRBV29-1 to TRBJ2-2, with TRBD1 matching 8 bases. Germline CDR1 reads SQVTM; CDR2 reads ANQGSEA. The CDR3 extends over 14 amino acids. The ends lost 7 bases at V and 0 bases at J; junction bases unmatched: 4. CDR3 DNA: TGCAGCGCAGGGGGCTCCGCGAACACCGGGGAGCTGTTTTTT. It specifies CSAGGSANTGELFF.

In this sample, this clonotype turned up a few times. The gene calls are TRBV19 and TRBJ2-7, with TRBD2 matching over 8 bases. The germline gives CDR1 LNHDA, CDR2 SQIVND (reference sequence). The length of the CDR3 is 16 residues. The junction had 9 bases not matched to a gene; V was cut back by 5 bases and J by 0 bases. CDR3 coding DNA: TGTGCCAGTAGTCCCTGGGCTAGCGGGTTCTCCTACGAGCAGTACTTC. Protein sequence: CASSPWASGFSYEQYF.

The V call is TRBV20-1, the J call TRBJ1-6; D gene ambiguous. From germline, CDR1 is DFQATT and CDR2 SNEGSKA (reference sequence). This CDR3 is built from 10 residues. Trimming left V 6 bases short and J 18 bases short, with 15 bases between. The chain's CDR3 is CSARAPVDHF. CDR3 nucleotide sequence: TGCAGTGCCCGGGCACCCGTAGACCACTTT.

The sample holds many counts of this clonotype. This chain connects TRBV12-3 or TRBV12-4 to TRBJ1-5; D remains ambiguous. Trimming shortened V by 6 bases and J by 3 bases, and 15 bases separated the two germline ends. CDR3 length: 15 amino acids. Here the CDR3 reads CASSGNSVDNQPQHF. As DNA, the CDR3 is TGTGCCAGCAGCGGGAATTCCGTTGACAATCAGCCCCAGCATTTT.

This clonotype showed up many times. This chain uses TRBV20-1 with TRBJ1-4; TRBD1 aligns across 10 bases. The CDR3 has 14 amino acids. V gave up 5 bases and J gave up 4 bases; unmatched junction bases: 4. Germline values: CDR1 DFQATT, CDR2 SNEGSKA (reference sequence). The CDR3 nucleotides read TGCAGTGCTGGACAGGGGGACGTTAATGAAAAACTGTTTTTT. It specifies CSAGQGDVNEKLFF.

This clonotype was observed a handful of times. The CDR3 spells CASSHYPGKQYF. The CDR3 nucleotides are TGTGCCAGCTCACATTACCCGGGCAAGCAGTACTTC. The chain recombines TRBV18 with TRBJ2-7; no reliable D call. The CDR3 is made up of 12 amino acids. Trimming stripped 4 bases from V and 8 bases from J, with 12 bases between. The germline CDR1 and CDR2 sequences are KGHSH and LQKENI.